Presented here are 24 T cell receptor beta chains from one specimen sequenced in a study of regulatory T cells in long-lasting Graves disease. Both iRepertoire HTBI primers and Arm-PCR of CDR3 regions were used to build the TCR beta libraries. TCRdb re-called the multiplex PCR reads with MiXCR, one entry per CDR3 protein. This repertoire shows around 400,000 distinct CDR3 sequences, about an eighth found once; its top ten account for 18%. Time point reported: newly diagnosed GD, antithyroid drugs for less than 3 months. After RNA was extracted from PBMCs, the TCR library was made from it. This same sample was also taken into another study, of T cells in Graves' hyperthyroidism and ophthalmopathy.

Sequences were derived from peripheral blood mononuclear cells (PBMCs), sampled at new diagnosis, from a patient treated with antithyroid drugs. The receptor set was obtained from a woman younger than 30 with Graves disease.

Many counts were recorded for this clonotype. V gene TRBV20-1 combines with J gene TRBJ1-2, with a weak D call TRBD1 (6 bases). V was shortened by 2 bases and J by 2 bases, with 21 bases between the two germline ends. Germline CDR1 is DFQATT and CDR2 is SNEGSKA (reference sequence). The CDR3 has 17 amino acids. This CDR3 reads CSARSGGGRKNNYGYTF. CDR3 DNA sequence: TGCAGTGCTAGATCCGGGGGGGGGCGGAAGAACAACTATGGCTACACCTTC.

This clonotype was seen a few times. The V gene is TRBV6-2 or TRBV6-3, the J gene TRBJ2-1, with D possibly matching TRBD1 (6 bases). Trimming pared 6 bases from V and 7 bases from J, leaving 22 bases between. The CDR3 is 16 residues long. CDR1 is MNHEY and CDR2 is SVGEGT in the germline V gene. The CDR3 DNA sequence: TGTGCCAGCAGCCAACCCCTGGACAGCCCGATAAATGAGCAGTTCTTC. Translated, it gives CASSQPLDSPINEQFF.

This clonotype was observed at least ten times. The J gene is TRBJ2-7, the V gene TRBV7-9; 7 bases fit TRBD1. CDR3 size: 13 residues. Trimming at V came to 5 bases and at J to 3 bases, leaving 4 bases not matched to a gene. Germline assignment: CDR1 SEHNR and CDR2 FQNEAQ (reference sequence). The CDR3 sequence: CASSPWDSYEQYF. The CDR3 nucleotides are TGTGCCAGCAGCCCGTGGGACAGCTACGAGCAGTACTTC.

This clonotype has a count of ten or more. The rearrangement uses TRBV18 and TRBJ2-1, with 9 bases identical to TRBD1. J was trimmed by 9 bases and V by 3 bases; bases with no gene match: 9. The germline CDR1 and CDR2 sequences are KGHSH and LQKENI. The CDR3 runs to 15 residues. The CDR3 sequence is CASSPLRDRDGEQFF. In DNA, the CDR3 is TGTGCCAGCTCACCCCTCCGGGACAGGGACGGTGAGCAGTTCTTC.

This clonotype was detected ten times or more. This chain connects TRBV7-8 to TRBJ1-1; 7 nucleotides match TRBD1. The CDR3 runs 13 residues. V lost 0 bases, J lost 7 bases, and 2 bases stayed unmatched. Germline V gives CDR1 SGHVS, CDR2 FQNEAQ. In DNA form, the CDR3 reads TGTGCCAGCAGCTTAGCTAGACAGGGTGAAGCTTTCTTT. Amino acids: CASSLARQGEAFF.

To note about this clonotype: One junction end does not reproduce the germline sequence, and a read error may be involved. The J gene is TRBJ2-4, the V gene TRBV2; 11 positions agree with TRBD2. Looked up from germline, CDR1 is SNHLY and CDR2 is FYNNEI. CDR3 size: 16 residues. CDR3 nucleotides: TGTGCCAGCAGTGTTTTTAGCGGGGGGGCCAGAAACATTCAGTACTTC. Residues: CASSVFSGGARNIQYF. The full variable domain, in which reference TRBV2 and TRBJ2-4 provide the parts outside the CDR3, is EPEVTQTPSHQVTQMGQEVILRCVPISNHLYFYWYRQILGQKVEFLVSFYNNEISEKSEIFDDQFSVERPDGSNFTLKIRSTKLEDSAMYFCASSVFSGGARNIQYFGAGTRLSVL.

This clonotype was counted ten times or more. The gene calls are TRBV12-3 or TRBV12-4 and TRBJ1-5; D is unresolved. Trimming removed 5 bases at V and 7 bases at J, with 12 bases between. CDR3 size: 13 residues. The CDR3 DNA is TGTGCCAGCAGTCGGGGTCACAGCCAGCCCCAGCATTTT. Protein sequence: CASSRGHSQPQHF.

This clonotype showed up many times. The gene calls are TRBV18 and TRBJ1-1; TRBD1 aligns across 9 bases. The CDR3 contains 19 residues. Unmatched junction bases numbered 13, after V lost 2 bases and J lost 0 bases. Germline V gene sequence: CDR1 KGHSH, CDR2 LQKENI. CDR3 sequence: CASSPLAGTGGTMNTEAFF. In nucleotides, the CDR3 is TGTGCCAGCTCACCATTGGCCGGAACAGGGGGCACCATGAACACTGAAGCTTTCTTT.

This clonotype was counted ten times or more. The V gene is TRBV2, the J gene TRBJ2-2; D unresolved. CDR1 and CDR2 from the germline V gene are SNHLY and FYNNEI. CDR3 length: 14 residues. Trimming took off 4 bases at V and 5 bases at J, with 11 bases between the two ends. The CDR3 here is CASSVKATTGELFF. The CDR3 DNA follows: TGTGCCAGCAGTGTAAAGGCCACAACCGGGGAGCTGTTTTTT. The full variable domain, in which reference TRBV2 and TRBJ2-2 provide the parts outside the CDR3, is EPEVTQTPSHQVTQMGQEVILRCVPISNHLYFYWYRQILGQKVEFLVSFYNNEISEKSEIFDDQFSVERPDGSNFTLKIRSTKLEDSAMYFCASSVKATTGELFFGEGSRLTVL.

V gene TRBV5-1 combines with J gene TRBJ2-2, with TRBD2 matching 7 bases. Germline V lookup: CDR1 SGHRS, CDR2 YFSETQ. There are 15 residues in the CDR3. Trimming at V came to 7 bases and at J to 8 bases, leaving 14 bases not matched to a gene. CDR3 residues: CASSAGVSSSGELFF. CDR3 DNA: TGCGCCAGCTCCGCGGGGGTATCTTCATCGGGGGAGCTGTTTTTT.

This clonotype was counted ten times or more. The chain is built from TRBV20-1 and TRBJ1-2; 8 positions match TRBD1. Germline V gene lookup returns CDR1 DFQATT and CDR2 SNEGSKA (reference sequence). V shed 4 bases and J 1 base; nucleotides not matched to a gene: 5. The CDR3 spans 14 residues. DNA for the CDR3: TGCAGTGCTACTAGACAGGGGAATAACTATGGCTACACCTTC. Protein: CSATRQGNNYGYTF.

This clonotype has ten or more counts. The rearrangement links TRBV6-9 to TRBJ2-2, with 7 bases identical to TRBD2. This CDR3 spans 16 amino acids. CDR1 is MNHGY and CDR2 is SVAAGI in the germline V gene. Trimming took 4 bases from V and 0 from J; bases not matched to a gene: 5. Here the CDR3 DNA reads TGTGCCAGCAGTTCTACTAGCGCCGCGAACACCGGGGAGCTGTTTTTT. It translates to CASSSTSAANTGELFF.

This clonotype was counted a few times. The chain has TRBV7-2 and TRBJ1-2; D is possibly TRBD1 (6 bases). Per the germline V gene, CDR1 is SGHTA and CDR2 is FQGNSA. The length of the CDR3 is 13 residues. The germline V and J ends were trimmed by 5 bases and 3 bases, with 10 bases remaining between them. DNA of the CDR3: TGTGCCAGCAGCCCGGGGGCGGACTATGGCTACACCTTC. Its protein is CASSPGADYGYTF.

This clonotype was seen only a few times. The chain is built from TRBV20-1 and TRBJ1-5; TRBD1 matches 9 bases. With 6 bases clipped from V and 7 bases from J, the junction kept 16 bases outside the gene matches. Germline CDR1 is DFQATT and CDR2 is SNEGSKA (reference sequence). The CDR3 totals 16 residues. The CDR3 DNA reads TGCAGTGCCTCATACTATGGGGACAGGGCTGGCCAGCCCCAGCATTTT. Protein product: CSASYYGDRAGQPQHF.

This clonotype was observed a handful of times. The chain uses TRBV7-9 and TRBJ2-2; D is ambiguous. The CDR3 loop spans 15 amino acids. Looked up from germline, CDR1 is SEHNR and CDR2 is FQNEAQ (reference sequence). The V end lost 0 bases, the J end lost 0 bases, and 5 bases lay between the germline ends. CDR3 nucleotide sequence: TGTGCCAGCAGCTTAGCGAGGACGAACACCGGGGAGCTGTTTTTT. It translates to CASSLARTNTGELFF.

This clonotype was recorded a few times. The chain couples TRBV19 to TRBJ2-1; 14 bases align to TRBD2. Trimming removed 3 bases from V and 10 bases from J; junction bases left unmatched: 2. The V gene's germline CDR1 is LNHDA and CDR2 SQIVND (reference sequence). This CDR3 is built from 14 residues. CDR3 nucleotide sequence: TGTGCCAGTAGTATGGGACTAGCGGGAGACGAGCAGTTCTTC. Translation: CASSMGLAGDEQFF. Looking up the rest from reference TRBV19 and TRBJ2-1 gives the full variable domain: DGGITQSPKYLFRKEGQNVTLSCEQNLNHDAMYWYRQDPGQGLRLIYYSQIVNDFQKGDIAEGYSVSREKKESFPLTVTSAQKNPTAFYLCASSMGLAGDEQFFGPGTRLTVL.

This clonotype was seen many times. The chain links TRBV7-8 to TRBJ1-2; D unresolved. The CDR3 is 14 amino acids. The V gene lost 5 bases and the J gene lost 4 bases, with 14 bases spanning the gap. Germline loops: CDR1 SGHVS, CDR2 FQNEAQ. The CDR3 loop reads CASSPPLESYGYTF. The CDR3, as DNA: TGTGCCAGCAGCCCCCCCCTGGAGTCCTATGGCTACACCTTC.

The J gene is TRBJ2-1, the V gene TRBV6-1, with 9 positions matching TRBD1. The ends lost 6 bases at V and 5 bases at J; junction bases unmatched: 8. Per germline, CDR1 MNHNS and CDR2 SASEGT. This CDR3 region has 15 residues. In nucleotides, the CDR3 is TGTGCCAGCAGATCGGACAGGGGTTGGGACAATGAGCAGTTCTTC. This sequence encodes CASRSDRGWDNEQFF.

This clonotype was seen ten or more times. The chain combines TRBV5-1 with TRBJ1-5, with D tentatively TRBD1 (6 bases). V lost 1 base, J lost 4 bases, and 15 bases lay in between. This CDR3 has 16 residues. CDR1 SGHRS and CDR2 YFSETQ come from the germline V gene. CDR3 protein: CASSLSKTGENQPQHF. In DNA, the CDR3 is TGCGCCAGCAGCTTGAGCAAGACAGGCGAAAATCAGCCCCAGCATTTT. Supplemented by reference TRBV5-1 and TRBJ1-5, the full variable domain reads KAGVTQTPRYLIKTRGQQVTLSCSPISGHRSVSWYQQTPGQGLQFLFEYFSETQRNKGNFPGRFSGRQFSNSRSEMNVSTLELGDSALYLCASSLSKTGENQPQHFGDGTRLSIL.

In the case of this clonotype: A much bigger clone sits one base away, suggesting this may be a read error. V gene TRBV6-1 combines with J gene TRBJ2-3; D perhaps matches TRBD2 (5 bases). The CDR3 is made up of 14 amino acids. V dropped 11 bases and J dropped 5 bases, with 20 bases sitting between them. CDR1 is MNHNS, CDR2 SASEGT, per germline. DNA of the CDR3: TGTGCCGGCACCGCCCCGGGAAGACGAGATACGCAGTATTTT. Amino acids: CAGTAPGRRDTQYF.

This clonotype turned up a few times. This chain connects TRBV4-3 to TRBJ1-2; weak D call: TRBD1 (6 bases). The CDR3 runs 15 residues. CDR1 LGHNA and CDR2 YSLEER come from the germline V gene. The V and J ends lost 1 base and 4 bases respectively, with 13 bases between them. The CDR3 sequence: CASSQAPDSFYGYTF. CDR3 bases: TGCGCCAGCAGCCAAGCCCCGGACAGTTTCTATGGCTACACCTTC.

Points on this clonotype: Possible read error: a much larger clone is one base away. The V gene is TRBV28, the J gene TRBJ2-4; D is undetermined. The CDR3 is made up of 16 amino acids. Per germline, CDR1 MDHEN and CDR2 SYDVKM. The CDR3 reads CASSDPASTAKNVQYF. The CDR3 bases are TGTGCCAGCAGTGATCCGGCTAGTACAGCCAAAAACGTTCAGTACTTC.

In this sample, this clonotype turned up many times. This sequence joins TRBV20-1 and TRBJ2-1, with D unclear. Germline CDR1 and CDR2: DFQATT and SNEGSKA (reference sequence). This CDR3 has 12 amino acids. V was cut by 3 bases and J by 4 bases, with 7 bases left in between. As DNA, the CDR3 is TGCAGTGCTAGTAAGAGTTACAATGAGCAGTTCTTC. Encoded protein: CSASKSYNEQFF.

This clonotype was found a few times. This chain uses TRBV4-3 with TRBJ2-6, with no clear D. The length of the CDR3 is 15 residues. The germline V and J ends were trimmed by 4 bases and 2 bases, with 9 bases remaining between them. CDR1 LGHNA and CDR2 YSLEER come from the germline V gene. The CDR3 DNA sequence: TGCGCCAGCAGCCCGGCATGGGCTGGGGCCAACGTCCTGACTTTC. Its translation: CASSPAWAGANVLTF.